This TCR beta chain was recorded in a study of CD8+CD57+ T cells in acquired aplastic anemia. The study's findings and limits: Patients and controls were found to share some 30 CD8+ CDR3 sequences. Controls and patients did not differ significantly in CD8+ Simpson's diversity.

Trimming took 4 bases from V and 4 from J, leaving 16 bases between them. Germline assignment: CDR1 SEHNR and CDR2 FQNEAQ (reference sequence). The CDR3 has 15 amino acids. The sequenced patients had an expansion of CD8+CD57+ cells seen by flow cytometry. Severe acquired aplastic anemia was the diagnosis recorded for all patients. By the time of blood sampling, patients had still received no therapy. Regarding this clonotype: What it binds is not known.

Genomic DNA provided the template from which TCR beta VDJ and CDR3 profiles were obtained. MiXCR was run by TCRdb on the reads, yielding one entry per CDR3 protein. The table has 160,000 or so distinct CDR3 sequences, roughly 48% seen once. The chain carries TRBV7-9 and TRBJ2-5; TRBD2 is a possible D gene (5 bases). The receptor was isolated from a human donor with aplastic anemia. The material sequenced was sorted CD4+, CD8+, or CD8+CD57+ T cells (not recorded which) from PBMCs. Here the CDR3 DNA reads TGTGCCAGCAGCTCCGGTGGCAGCGGAATAGAGACCCAGTACTTC. Amino acid sequence: CASSSGGSGIETQYF.